This T cell receptor beta chain emerged from a study of shared clonotypes between healthy human individuals. Study-level information: Each donor's CD8 memory used one plate, CD8 naive two, each CD4 subset three. General study findings and limits: The sharing of roughly 5% of naive CD4 clonotypes was seen across several donors. For sorted subsets, rarefaction showed incomplete sequencing despite large depth.

The input for sorted-subset replicate PCRs was around 0.2 ug DNA, some 28,000 T cell genomes. Assay used: immunoSEQ multiplex PCR; TCRdb lists only in-frame clones, some missing. The repertoire consists of hundreds of thousands of clones, with nearly 98% occurring once and the leading ten covering 0.3%. In regard to this clone: Its antigen remains unknown.

The naive CD8 subset, CD45RO-negative cells positively selected for CCR7, excluded terminally differentiated effector memory CD45RA+ cells. The TCR comes from a man aged 25 to 45 in good health. Sequenced input: naive CD8+ T cells sorted from blood.

CDR3 region: CASAKQGYGYTF. The CDR3 nucleotides are TGTGCCAGCGCAAAACAGGGATATGGCTACACCTTC. The chain employs TRBV27 and TRBJ1-2; perhaps TRBD1 as D (6 bases). Germline CDR1 is MNHEY and CDR2 is SMNVEV (reference sequence). The V and J ends lost 8 bases and 5 bases respectively, with 12 bases between them. This CDR3 comprises 12 residues.